Only one count was recorded for the clone carrying this TCR beta chain. The target antigen is unknown. Germline CDR1 and CDR2: SGHDT and YYEEEE. The CDR3 contains 13 residues. V gave up 2 bases and J gave up 4 bases, with 8 bases separating them. PCR was performed using 60 Vbeta and 13 Jbeta primers. Repertoires were generated with immunoSEQ multiplex PCR, while TCRdb's copy carries only in-frame clones and drops some. Of about 120,000 clones listed, 75% to 90% were seen once; the top ten hold around 2.2%. These data come from a study of cytomegalovirus exposure and HLA in healthy donors. Study-wide results and limits: Certain sequence variants were highly shared and formed a cluster, and this cluster was likely a sequencing artifact. Per a later analysis, about 17,000 TCR beta sequences showed association with HLA alleles at 0.05 false discovery rate. Under in vitro conditions, a few CMV-associated chains were confirmed as specific for CMV antigens.

V gene TRBV5-6 combines with J gene TRBJ2-3; no clear D gene. The specimen was PBMCs. This clonotype originated in a young man in good health and CMV-seronegative. CDR3 in amino acids: CASSLASADTQYF. For the CDR3, the DNA is TGTGCCAGCAGCTTAGCGAGCGCAGATACGCAGTATTTT. The full variable domain, rest sourced from reference TRBV5-6 and TRBJ2-3, is DAGVTQSPTHLIKTRGQQVTLRCSPKSGHDTVSWYQQALGQGPQFIFQYYEEEERQRGNFPDRFSGHQFPNYSSELNVNALLLGDSALYLCASSLASADTQYFGPGTRLTVL.